This T cell receptor beta chain derives from a study of shared clonotypes between healthy human individuals. The table came from immunoSEQ multiplex PCR; TCRdb's copy has only in-frame clones and leaves some out. The profile covers around 560,000 clones, with 85% to 95% appearing a single time and over 0.1% taken by the ten largest. The CDR3 is 14 residues long. V lost 7 bases to trimming and J lost 3 bases, with 13 bases between them. CDR1 is MDHEN and CDR2 is SYDVKM in the germline V gene. CD8 cells classed as naive were CD45RO-negative and positively selected for CCR7, excluding terminally differentiated effector memory CD45RA+ cells.

This chain connects TRBV28 to TRBJ1-5; a possible D gene is TRBD1 (5 bases). Sequencing was carried out using naive CD8+ T cells sorted from blood. The sequence derives from a woman between 25 and 40 years old in good health. In DNA, the CDR3 is TGTGCCAGCAAGGTCAGGGAGAACAATCAGCCCCAGCATTTT. Its translation: CASKVRENNQPQHF.